This TCR beta chain stems from a study of T cell repertoires in cytomegalovirus infection. The wider study: Use of recently identified HLA-C-restricted and well-studied HLA-B-restricted CMV epitopes was part of the study. Public TCR beta signatures indicated both CMV infection and matching HLA type.

On this clonotype: Its target is not known.

Findings and limits, study-wide: HLA-C-restricted, CMV-specific TCR beta clonotypes were dominant ex vivo. Pooled public TCR beta family frequency picked out CMV carriers with the relevant HLA.

From the reads, TCRdb called clonotypes with MiXCR, one entry per CDR3 protein. The sample lists 700,000 to 850,000 distinct CDR3 sequences, approximately 29% occurring once. After removal of 2 bases from V and 1 base from J, the junction contained 4 bases not matched to a gene. This CDR3 region has 16 residues. The germline V gene encodes CDR1 MNHNY and CDR2 SVGAGI (reference sequence). The sequences come from cultured CD8+ T cells from PBMCs, collected from culture after CMV antigen stimulation. This chain joins TRBV6-6 and TRBJ2-3; 9 positions match TRBD2. This TCR came from a human donor in good health (CMV status not recorded). Some clones in this sample may be carry-over from other donors' samples. The CDR3 sequence: CASSYAASGGTDTQYF. The CDR3 DNA reads TGTGCCAGCAGTTACGCTGCTAGCGGGGGCACAGATACGCAGTATTTT.